This T cell receptor beta chain was recovered during a study of blood T cell repertoires in COVID-19. Overall study context: The study drew acute and convalescent COVID-19 samples from the United States, Italy and Spain. PBMCs, B-cell-depleted T cells, or T cells were the source of the cDNA or gDNA that made up the material.

The CDR3 sequence is 17 residues long. The germline gives CDR1 MNHNS, CDR2 SASEGT. V dropped 4 bases and J dropped 0 bases, with 17 bases sitting between them. Profiled with immunoSEQ multiplex PCR; TCRdb holds only in-frame clones, not every one. The table lists 200,000 to 250,000 clones, around 88% of them singletons. The sequence came from a young man with active or convalescent COVID-19. The chain combines TRBV6-1 with TRBJ2-3; D perhaps matches TRBD2 (5 bases). The sequencing input was peripheral blood. The CDR3 DNA reads TGTGCCAGCAGTGCTAAAAGGGCCCGCGGGAGCACAGATACGCAGTATTTT. Protein: CASSAKRARGSTDTQYF.